This T cell receptor (beta chain) was sequenced in a study of CD8 T cells in ankylosing spondylitis. The study's findings and limits: From matched ankylosing spondylitis synovial fluid, disease-linked clones were reportedly recovered at significantly enriched levels. Made up of eight or nine highly homologous variants, a TCR beta motif appeared characteristic of ankylosing spondylitis blood.

Quantitative 5'-RACE was performed with molecular barcodes, and it yielded the TCR beta libraries. TCRdb reanalysed the 5' RACE reads using MiXCR and keeps one entry per CDR3 protein. The sample has approximately 250,000 distinct CDR3 sequences; more than 25% are singletons. As concerns this clonotype: Its matching antigen is unknown.

The source material was blood, either unsorted or a sorted T cell fraction (not recorded which). This clonotype originated in a male donor with ankylosing spondylitis or in good health (not recorded which).

The CDR3 nucleotides read TGCAGCGTCGCCGGACAGGGAGGGGTAGCCAAAAACATTCAGTACTTC. Translated: CSVAGQGGVAKNIQYF. The chain carries TRBV29-1 and TRBJ2-4, with a weak D call TRBD1 (8 bases). Trimming left V 6 bases short and J 0 bases short, with 18 bases between. The CDR3 is 16 residues long. The V gene's germline CDR1 is SQVTM and CDR2 ANQGSEA.